The present entry profiles one T cell receptor (beta chain) with its context. Its cognate antigen is unknown. Here immunoSEQ multiplex PCR was the method, and the copy in TCRdb shows in-frame clones only, minus some. This sample has 150,000 to 170,000 clones, with 85% to 90% found just once. These data are taken from a study of cytomegalovirus exposure and HLA in healthy donors. Germline assignment: CDR1 SGHRS and CDR2 YFSETQ. CDR3 size: 14 residues. V lost 4 bases to trimming and J lost 5 bases, with 15 bases between them. Study-wide findings and caveats: Listed as cytomegalovirus-associated were more than 150 TCR beta chains. Most TCR sequences were uncommon, yet certain public TCRs appeared in many donors.

Sequencing input: PBMCs. J is TRBJ2-5 and V is TRBV5-1; D possibly corresponds to TRBD2 (6 bases). The TCR sequence derives from a human donor in good health. The CDR3 protein is CASSRSMAGETQYF. The CDR3 DNA follows: TGCGCCAGCAGCCGCTCCATGGCGGGGGAGACCCAGTACTTC. The whole variable domain, remainder taken from reference TRBV5-1 and TRBJ2-5, is KAGVTQTPRYLIKTRGQQVTLSCSPISGHRSVSWYQQTPGQGLQFLFEYFSETQRNKGNFPGRFSGRQFSNSRSEMNVSTLELGDSALYLCASSRSMAGETQYFGPGTRLLVL.